The entry below describes one T cell receptor (beta chain). V lost 5 bases, J lost 2 bases, and 5 bases stayed unmatched. CDR1 and CDR2 (germline): SGHTA, FQGNSA. This CDR3 is 14 amino acids long. Original analysis: Reference gene primers were amplified, and this amplification served to estimate nucleated cell counts. Assay used: immunoSEQ multiplex PCR; TCRdb lists only in-frame clones, some missing. That table gives V, J and clone size, and the DNA gave D and trimming. The table has approximately 180,000 clones, over 75% seen once; the top ten hold about a tenth. The sample belongs to a study of blood T cell repertoires in COVID-19. Study-level background: T cells, B-cell-depleted T cells, or PBMCs provided the cDNA or gDNA that served as material.

This sequence joins TRBV7-2 and TRBJ1-2; 7 bases fit TRBD1. This TCR came from a human donor with active or convalescent COVID-19. The donor label of this sample is uncertain. The source material was peripheral blood. CDR3 amino acids: CASSQMTGNYGYTF. In nucleotides, the CDR3 is TGTGCCAGCAGCCAAATGACAGGGAACTATGGCTACACCTTC.